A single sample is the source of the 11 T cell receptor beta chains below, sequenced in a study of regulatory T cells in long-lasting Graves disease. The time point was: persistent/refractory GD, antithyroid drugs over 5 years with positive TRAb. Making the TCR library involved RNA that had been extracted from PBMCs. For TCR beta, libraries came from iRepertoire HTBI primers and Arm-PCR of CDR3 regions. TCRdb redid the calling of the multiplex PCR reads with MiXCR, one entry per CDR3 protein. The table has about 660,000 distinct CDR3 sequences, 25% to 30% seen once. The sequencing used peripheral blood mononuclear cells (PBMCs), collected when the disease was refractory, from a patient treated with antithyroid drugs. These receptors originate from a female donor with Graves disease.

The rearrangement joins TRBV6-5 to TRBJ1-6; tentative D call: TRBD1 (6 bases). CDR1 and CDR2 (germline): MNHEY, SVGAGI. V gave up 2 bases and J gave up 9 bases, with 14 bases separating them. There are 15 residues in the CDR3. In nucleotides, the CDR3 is TGTGCCAGCAGTTACGAGACAGGCTGGAGTTCACCCCTCCACTTT. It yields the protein CASSYETGWSSPLHF.

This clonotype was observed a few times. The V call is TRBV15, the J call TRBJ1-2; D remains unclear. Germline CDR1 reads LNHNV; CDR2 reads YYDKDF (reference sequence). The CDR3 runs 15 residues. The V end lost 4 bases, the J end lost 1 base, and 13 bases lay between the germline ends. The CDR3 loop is CATSTAVTFNYGYTF. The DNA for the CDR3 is TGTGCCACCAGCACTGCCGTAACCTTTAACTATGGCTACACCTTC.

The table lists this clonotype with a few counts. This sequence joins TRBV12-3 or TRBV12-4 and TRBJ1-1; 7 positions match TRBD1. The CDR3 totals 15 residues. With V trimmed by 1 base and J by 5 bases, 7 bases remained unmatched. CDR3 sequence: CASSLGQGLVTEAFF. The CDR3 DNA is TGTGCCAGCAGTTTAGGACAGGGTTTAGTGACTGAAGCTTTCTTT.

Here the CDR3 reads CASSLGVFQETQYF. The CDR3 DNA sequence: TGTGCCAGCAGCTTAGGGGTATTCCAAGAGACCCAGTACTTC. The rearrangement links TRBV7-3 to TRBJ2-5; the D is unclear. This CDR3 has 14 residues. The V end lost 2 bases, the J end lost 1 base, and 8 bases lay between the germline ends. Germline lookup yields CDR1 SGHTA and CDR2 FQGTGA.

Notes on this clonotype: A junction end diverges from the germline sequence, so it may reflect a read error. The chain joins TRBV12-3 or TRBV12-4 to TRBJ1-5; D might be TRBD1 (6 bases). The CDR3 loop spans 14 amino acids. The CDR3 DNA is TGTGTCAGCAGTTGGGGGGCTGGTAATCAGCCCCAGCATTTT. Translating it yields CVSSWGAGNQPQHF.

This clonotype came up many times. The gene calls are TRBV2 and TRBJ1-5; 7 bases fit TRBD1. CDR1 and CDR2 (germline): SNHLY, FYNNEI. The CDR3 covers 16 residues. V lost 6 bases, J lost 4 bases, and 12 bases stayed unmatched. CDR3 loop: CASRLPGGGYNQPQHF. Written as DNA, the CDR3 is TGTGCCAGCAGACTCCCAGGGGGAGGCTATAATCAGCCCCAGCATTTT. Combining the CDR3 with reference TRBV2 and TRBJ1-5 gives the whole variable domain EPEVTQTPSHQVTQMGQEVILRCVPISNHLYFYWYRQILGQKVEFLVSFYNNEISEKSEIFDDQFSVERPDGSNFTLKIRSTKLEDSAMYFCASRLPGGGYNQPQHFGDGTRLSIL.

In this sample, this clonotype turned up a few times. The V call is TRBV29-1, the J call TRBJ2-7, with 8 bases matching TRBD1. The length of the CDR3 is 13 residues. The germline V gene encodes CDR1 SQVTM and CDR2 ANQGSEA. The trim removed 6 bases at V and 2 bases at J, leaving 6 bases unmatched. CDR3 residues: CSVLGQGTYEQYF. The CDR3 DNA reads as TGCAGCGTGCTAGGACAGGGAACCTACGAGCAGTACTTC.

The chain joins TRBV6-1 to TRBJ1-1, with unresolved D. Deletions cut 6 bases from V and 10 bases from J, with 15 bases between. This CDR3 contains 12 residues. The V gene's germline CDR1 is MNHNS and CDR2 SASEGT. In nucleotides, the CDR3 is TGTGCCAGCAGCATGACCGGCATCTTAGCTTTCTTT. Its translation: CASSMTGILAFF.

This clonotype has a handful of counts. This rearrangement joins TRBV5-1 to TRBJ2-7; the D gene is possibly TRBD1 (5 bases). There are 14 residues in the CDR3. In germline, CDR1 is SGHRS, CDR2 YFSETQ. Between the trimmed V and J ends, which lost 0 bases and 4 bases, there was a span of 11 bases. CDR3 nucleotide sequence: TGCGCCAGCAGCTTGGGTTACAGGAATTACGAGCAGTACTTC. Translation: CASSLGYRNYEQYF.

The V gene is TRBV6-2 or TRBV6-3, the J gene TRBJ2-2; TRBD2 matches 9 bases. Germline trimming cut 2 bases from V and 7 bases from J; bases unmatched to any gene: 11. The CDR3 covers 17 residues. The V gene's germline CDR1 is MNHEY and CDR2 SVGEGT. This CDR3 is CASSYLGAGGQGGELFF. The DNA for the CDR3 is TGTGCCAGCAGTTACCTGGGGGCGGGAGGGCAAGGCGGGGAGCTGTTTTTT.

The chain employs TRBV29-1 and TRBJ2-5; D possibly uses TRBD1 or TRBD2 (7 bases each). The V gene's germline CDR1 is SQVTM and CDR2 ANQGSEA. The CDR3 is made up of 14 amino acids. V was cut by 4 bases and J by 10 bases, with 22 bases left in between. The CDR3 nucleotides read TGCAGCGTTGTCTGGGGGAGGGCCACAGGGGACCAGTACTTC. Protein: CSVVWGRATGDQYF. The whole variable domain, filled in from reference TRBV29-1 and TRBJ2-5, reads SAVISQKPSRDICQRGTSLTIQCQVDSQVTMMFWYRQQPGQSLTLIATANQGSEATYESGFVIDKFPISRPNLTFSTLTVSNMSPEDSSIYLCSVVWGRATGDQYFGPGTRLLVL.